The 25 T cell receptor beta chains reported below all come from one sample, sequenced in a study of blood T cells in healthy people across ages. Together with a sample-barcoded 5' primer, a J-beta primer mix was included in a second PCR lasting 7 to 11 cycles. TCRdb used MiXCR to reprocess the 5' RACE reads, holding one entry per CDR3 protein. The table has 1.5 million to 2 million distinct CDR3 sequences, roughly 27% seen once. The sequencing input was blood. The source of these receptors is a woman aged 30 to 39 in good health.

The chain carries TRBV21-1 and TRBJ2-7; TRBD1 is taken as the D call from the table, unchecked against the DNA. TRBV21-1 is listed as a pseudogene. CDR3 size: 15 residues. CDR3 sequence: CASSFGTEESYEQYF. The CDR3, as DNA: TGTGCCAGCAGCTTTGGGACAGAGGAGTCCTACGAGCAGTACTTC.

J is TRBJ2-7 and V is TRBV7-2; D not certain. Germline values: CDR1 SGHTA, CDR2 FQGNSA. V lost 0 bases to trimming and J lost 5 bases, with 11 bases between them. The CDR3 extends over 14 amino acids. Here the CDR3 reads CASSLALTANEQYF. The DNA for the CDR3 is TGTGCCAGCAGCTTAGCACTGACGGCGAACGAGCAGTACTTC.

The V and J genes are TRBV19 and TRBJ2-2, with TRBD1 as a possible D gene (6 bases). Per the germline V gene, CDR1 is LNHDA and CDR2 is SQIVND (reference sequence). With 11 bases removed from V and 0 bases from J, the gap between germline ends came to 19 bases. The CDR3 sequence is 16 residues long. The CDR3 sequence is CAPVPVQGSNTGELFF. CDR3 sequence (DNA): TGTGCCCCGGTCCCGGTACAGGGATCGAACACCGGGGAGCTGTTTTTT.

The chain is built from TRBV7-3 and TRBJ2-3; 8 nucleotides line up with TRBD2. Germline V gene data show CDR1 as SGHTA and CDR2 as FQGTGA. Trimming at V came to 1 base and at J to 2 bases, leaving 2 bases not matched to a gene. The CDR3 length is 15 residues. In DNA, the CDR3 is TGTGCCAGCAGCTTAAATAGCGGGGTCACAGATACGCAGTATTTT. It specifies CASSLNSGVTDTQYF.

The sample holds many counts of this clonotype. The chain uses TRBV9 and TRBJ2-7; D might be TRBD2 (5 bases). The CDR3 extends over 14 amino acids. V lost 4 bases, J lost 3 bases, and 14 bases lay in between. Per the germline V gene, CDR1 is SGDLS and CDR2 is YYNGEE. As DNA, the CDR3 is TGTGCCAGCAGCATTAGCGACGGGCTCTACGAGCAGTACTTC. This codes for CASSISDGLYEQYF.

This chain connects TRBV20-1 to TRBJ2-1, with 11 bases matching TRBD2. The CDR3 runs 16 residues. The germline gives CDR1 DFQATT, CDR2 SNEGSKA (reference sequence). The V segment lost 4 bases and the J segment 6 bases; nucleotides outside the gene matches: 11. The CDR3 region is CSAILLAGGSRNEQFF. The CDR3 DNA sequence: TGCAGTGCTATCCTCCTAGCGGGGGGATCTCGCAATGAGCAGTTCTTC.

J is TRBJ2-1 and V is TRBV24-1; 9 positions match TRBD1. The V and J ends lost 4 bases and 7 bases, in that order; junction bases with no gene match: 13. Germline-derived CDR1 and CDR2 are KGHDR and SFDVKD. CDR3 length equals 17 residues. CDR3 nucleotides: TGTGCCACCAGTGAGGCGATTGGGACAGGGAAACCGAATGAGCAGTTCTTC. This translates into CATSEAIGTGKPNEQFF.

The chain couples TRBV18 to TRBJ1-4, with D perhaps matching TRBD1 (6 bases). The CDR3 loop spans 16 amino acids. The V end was cut by 3 bases, the J end by 7 bases, with 18 bases between. The V gene's germline CDR1 is KGHSH and CDR2 LQKENI. The CDR3 region has the DNA TGTGCCAGCTCACCGAGACAGGTCTCGATGGGTGAAAAACTGTTTTTT. The encoded protein is CASSPRQVSMGEKLFF. The full variable domain, in which reference TRBV18 and TRBJ1-4 provide the parts outside the CDR3, is NAGVMQNPRHLVRRRGQEARLRCSPMKGHSHVYWYRQLPEEGLKFMVYLQKENIIDESGMPKERFSAEFPKEGPSILRIQQVVRGDSAAYFCASSPRQVSMGEKLFFGSGTQLSVL.

The J gene is TRBJ1-1, the V gene TRBV21-1. TRBV21-1 is assigned pseudogene status. The CDR3 totals 14 residues. CDR3 sequence reads: CASSKEGRNTEAFF. The DNA of the CDR3 is TGTGCCAGCAGCAAAGAGGGCAGGAACACTGAAGCTTTCTTT.

With respect to this clonotype: This may be a read error: a much more frequent sequence differs by one nucleotide. The rearrangement joins TRBV6-6 to TRBJ1-2; the D is unclear. This CDR3 has 13 amino acids. The V and J ends lost 1 base and 2 bases respectively, with 5 bases between them. Looked up from germline, CDR1 is MNHNY and CDR2 is SVGAGI (reference sequence). CDR3 DNA sequence: TGTGCCAGCAGTTACTTGCGGAACTATGGCTACACCTTC. It yields the protein CASSYLRNYGYTF.

Ten or more counts support this clonotype. The genes are TRBV11-2 and TRBJ2-1; no reliable D call. This CDR3 has 16 amino acids. The germline gives CDR1 SGHAT, CDR2 FQNNGV. Between the trimmed V and J ends, which lost 1 base and 0 bases, there was a span of 10 bases. Written as DNA, the CDR3 is TGTGCCAGCAGCTTAGGAGTATCTAGCTCCTACAATGAGCAGTTCTTC. Translating gives CASSLGVSSSYNEQFF. The whole variable domain, remainder taken from reference TRBV11-2 and TRBJ2-1, is EAGVAQSPRYKIIEKRQSVAFWCNPISGHATLYWYQQILGQGPKLLIQFQNNGVVDDSQLPKDRFSAERLKGVDSTLKIQPAKLEDSAVYLCASSLGVSSSYNEQFFGPGTRLTVL.

The CDR3 sequence is CATSGQGAPPRFF. In DNA, the CDR3 is TGTGCCACCAGTGGGCAGGGGGCACCGCCTCGGTTCTTC. The chain recombines TRBV24-1 with TRBJ2-1; TRBD1 agrees at 8 bases. Per the germline V gene, CDR1 is KGHDR and CDR2 is SFDVKD. CDR3 length: 13 residues. Unmatched junction bases numbered 11, after V lost 5 bases and J lost 15 bases.

At least ten counts were recorded for this clonotype. The genes are TRBV7-9 and TRBJ2-5, with D possibly being TRBD1 (6 bases). V lost 0 bases and J 3 bases, leaving 8 bases between the germline ends. Germline V lookup: CDR1 SEHNR, CDR2 FQNEAQ (reference sequence). The CDR3 length is 14 residues. DNA for the CDR3: TGTGCCAGCAGCTTAGCAGGGGGAGAAGAGACCCAGTACTTC. As protein: CASSLAGGEETQYF.

V is TRBV27 and J is TRBJ1-2; no reliable D call. The V and J ends lost 3 bases and 4 bases respectively, with 9 bases between them. The germline V gene encodes CDR1 MNHEY and CDR2 SMNVEV (reference sequence). CDR3 length: 13 amino acids. In DNA form, the CDR3 reads TGTGCCAGCAGTTTTCAGCGCAGCTATGGCTACACCTTC. Its translation is CASSFQRSYGYTF.

The chain links TRBV20-1 to TRBJ1-2; 8 bases align to TRBD1. The V segment lost 5 bases and the J segment 6 bases; nucleotides outside the gene matches: 11. Germline lookup yields CDR1 DFQATT and CDR2 SNEGSKA (reference sequence). The CDR3 contains 14 residues. The CDR3 spells CSARRRQGSHGYTF. In DNA, the CDR3 is TGCAGTGCTCGGAGACGACAGGGGTCCCATGGCTACACCTTC.

CDR3 coding DNA: TGTGCCAGCTCACCACAGACAGATAACACTGAAGCTTTCTTT. Translation gives CASSPQTDNTEAFF. The chain is built from TRBV18 and TRBJ1-1, with D possibly being TRBD1 (5 bases). The CDR3 is made up of 14 amino acids. From germline, CDR1 is KGHSH and CDR2 LQKENI. The V end was cut by 1 base, the J end by 2 bases, with 8 bases between.

J is TRBJ1-6 and V is TRBV7-2, with TRBD1 as a possible D gene (6 bases). V was shortened by 2 bases and J by 7 bases, with 12 bases between the two germline ends. Germline CDR1 is SGHTA and CDR2 is FQGNSA. The CDR3 covers 15 residues. The CDR3 nucleotides read TGTGCCAGCAGCTTATGGGCAGGGGAGAATTCACCCCTCCACTTT. Translating gives CASSLWAGENSPLHF.

This clonotype was detected only a few times. This chain connects TRBV11-2 to TRBJ2-3, with D unclear. The CDR3 runs 15 residues. Germline V gene data show CDR1 as SGHAT and CDR2 as FQNNGV. Trimming removed 1 base from V and 0 bases from J, with 8 bases in between. CDR3 nucleotides: TGTGCCAGCAGCTTAGGCGCAGATAGCACAGATACGCAGTATTTT. Amino acid sequence: CASSLGADSTDTQYF.

This clonotype was counted at least ten times. The chain employs TRBV4-3 and TRBJ2-1; D is unclear. V shed 0 bases and J shed 5 bases, with 11 bases lying between them. The CDR3 consists of 15 residues. CDR1 LGHNA and CDR2 YSLEER come from the germline V gene. CDR3 region: CASSQDFGRDNEQFF. CDR3 DNA sequence: TGCGCCAGCAGCCAAGATTTTGGACGGGACAATGAGCAGTTCTTC.

This clonotype has at least ten counts. The genes are TRBV6-1 and TRBJ2-5; 13 nucleotides agree with TRBD2. CDR1 is MNHNS, CDR2 SASEGT, per germline. The V segment lost 7 bases and the J segment 4 bases; nucleotides outside the gene matches: 12. The CDR3 sequence is 17 residues long. The chain's CDR3 is CASTGGTSGIGGETQYF. The CDR3 DNA reads TGTGCCAGCACCGGGGGGACTAGCGGGATCGGGGGAGAGACCCAGTACTTC.

The V gene is TRBV10-3, the J gene TRBJ1-5; 10 nucleotides agree with TRBD1. The V gene end was trimmed by 6 bases and the J gene end by 2 bases; junction bases not matched to a gene: 1. The CDR3 consists of 14 residues. Germline V gene sequence: CDR1 ENHRY, CDR2 SYGVKD. The CDR3 nucleotides read TGTGCCATCAGGGGGACAGGGGGCAATCAGCCCCAGCATTTT. Its translation: CAIRGTGGNQPQHF.

In the case of this clonotype: The junction and the germline gene differ at one end; a read error may be behind it. J is TRBJ2-7 and V is TRBV7-2; D call uncertain. CDR1 and CDR2 (germline): SGHTA, FQGNSA. The CDR3 sequence is 14 residues long. Here the CDR3 DNA reads TGTGCCAGCGGCTTCGGACCTTCCACCTACGAGCAGTACTTC. It specifies CASGFGPSTYEQYF.

Here the CDR3 reads CASKSRVGGTTRETQYF. CDR3 sequence (DNA): TGTGCCAGCAAATCACGTGTCGGCGGGACCACCCGAGAGACCCAGTACTTC. This chain connects TRBV6-1 to TRBJ2-5; possibly TRBD2 for D (6 bases). Germline V gives CDR1 MNHNS, CDR2 SASEGT. V lost 7 bases, J lost 4 bases, and 25 bases lay in between. The CDR3 has 17 residues.

This clonotype has more than one count but fewer than ten. V usage is TRBV25-1 and J usage is TRBJ1-1, with 9 bases aligning to TRBD1. With V trimmed by 6 bases and J by 8 bases, 4 bases remained unmatched. CDR1 is MGHDK, CDR2 SYGVNS, per germline. This CDR3 is built from 12 residues. DNA for the CDR3: TGTGCCAGCAGAGGGACAGGGCTCGAAGCTTTCTTT. It translates to CASRGTGLEAFF.

This clonotype was counted between two and nine times. This chain joins TRBV12-3 or TRBV12-4 and TRBJ1-2, with 7 bases lining up with TRBD1. The V gene end was trimmed by 3 bases and the J gene end by 2 bases; junction bases not matched to a gene: 9. CDR3 length: 16 residues. The CDR3 loop is CASSFNPQGVNYGYTF. CDR3 in DNA: TGTGCCAGCAGTTTTAACCCGCAGGGGGTAAACTATGGCTACACCTTC.